Each of the 8 T cell receptor beta chains below was sequenced from the same sample in a study of breast tumors, draining lymph nodes, adjacent tissues (TCRdb year 2016). Library construction relied on multiplex PCR. The listed sequencing device is Illumina HiSeq 2000. TCRdb ran its own pipeline on the public reads, namely fastp trimming at Q25 and MiXCR clone calling, and kept in-frame beta chains. Every entry covers one CDR3 protein and lists the most common genes and DNA from its rows. The sample includes 100,000 or so distinct CDR3 sequences, with about 20% observed a single time. Roughly 1.2% of the sample is in the top ten clones. The axillary draining lymph nodes of breast cancer patients were the source of the lymph node samples. Sequencing used axillary lymph node tissue. The receptor set was obtained from a female donor with breast cancer. Some clones in this sample may be carry-over from other donors' samples.

This clonotype was seen repeatedly, ten times or more. The V and J genes are TRBV29-1 and TRBJ2-1; D perhaps matches TRBD2 (5 bases). Per germline, CDR1 SQVTM and CDR2 ANQGSEA. The CDR3 consists of 16 residues. Trimming removed 0 bases from V and 8 bases from J, with 20 bases in between. CDR3 region: CSVEDQKGRGVDEQFF. The CDR3 nucleotides are TGCAGCGTTGAAGATCAGAAGGGCCGGGGTGTGGATGAGCAGTTCTTC.

In the case of this clonotype: A much larger clone lies a single base off, so this may be a read error. This chain joins TRBV6-6 and TRBJ1-5; 7 bases line up with TRBD1. The CDR3 is 13 residues long. Germline values: CDR1 MNHNY, CDR2 SVGAGI (reference sequence). The V segment lost 8 bases and the J segment 7 bases; nucleotides outside the gene matches: 8. This CDR3 reads CASGPTGWQPQHF. For the CDR3, the DNA is TGTGCCAGCGGTCCGACAGGGTGGCAGCCCCAGCATTTT.

The sample holds many counts of this clonotype. The chain is built from TRBV20-1 and TRBJ2-3; 7 bases match TRBD2. The germline V gene encodes CDR1 DFQATT and CDR2 SNEGSKA (reference sequence). V shed 3 bases and J 5 bases; nucleotides not matched to a gene: 5. This CDR3 spans 13 amino acids. The CDR3 region has the DNA TGCAGTGCTAGGGGCAGCGGGATAGATACGCAGTATTTT. Its protein is CSARGSGIDTQYF.

This clonotype was seen many times. V is TRBV7-9 and J is TRBJ1-6; D uncertain. V lost 1 base and J 7 bases, leaving 8 bases between the germline ends. The CDR3 length is 14 residues. The germline gives CDR1 SEHNR, CDR2 FQNEAQ (reference sequence). The CDR3 region is CASSLDSENSPLHF. The CDR3 DNA follows: TGTGCCAGCAGCTTAGATTCAGAGAATTCACCCCTCCACTTT.

In the case of this clonotype: Being one base from a much bigger clone, this may be a read error. The V gene is TRBV13, the J gene TRBJ2-1; unclear D gene. The CDR3 is made up of 12 amino acids. Germline values: CDR1 PRHDT, CDR2 FYEKMQ (reference sequence). The CDR3 nucleotides read TGTGCCAGCAGCATGCCAGGTTATGAGCAGCTCTTC. Its protein is CASSMPGYEQLF.

Ten or more counts support this clonotype. The chain couples TRBV27 to TRBJ1-2; a weak D match, TRBD1 (5 bases). V was shortened by 6 bases and J by 0 bases, with 14 bases between the two germline ends. In germline, CDR1 is MNHEY, CDR2 SMNVEV (reference sequence). This CDR3 has 15 residues. CDR3: CASRGREASNYGYTF. For the CDR3, the DNA is TGTGCCAGCAGGGGGCGGGAAGCCTCTAACTATGGCTACACCTTC.

The chain couples TRBV5-4 to TRBJ1-1, with 7 bases identical to TRBD1. The CDR3 has 14 amino acids. Germline loops: CDR1 SGHNT, CDR2 YYREEE (reference sequence). V gave up 2 bases and J gave up 5 bases; unmatched junction bases: 6. The CDR3 DNA reads as TGTGCCAGCAGCTTTGCAGGGGGTGGTACTGAAGCTTTCTTT. Translation gives CASSFAGGGTEAFF.

Comment on this clonotype: A much more abundant neighbour one base away suggests this may be a read error. The J gene is TRBJ2-1, the V gene TRBV6-2 or TRBV6-3; D not certain. The CDR3 has 15 amino acids. Germline CDR1 and CDR2: MNHEY and SVGEGT. The CDR3 DNA is TGTGCCGGCAGTTTACACGAAAGCTCCTACAATGAGCAGTTCTTC. Amino acid sequence: CAGSLHESSYNEQFF.